This entry lists 25 T cell receptor beta chains sequenced from one sample in a study of T cells after yellow fever vaccination. TCRdb used MiXCR to reprocess the 5' RACE reads, holding one entry per CDR3 protein. Of 29,000 or so distinct CDR3 sequences in the sample, around 4.6% were seen once. The sequences come from CD8+ T cells sorted from PBMCs, collected 10 days after the yellow fever booster vaccination. These receptor sequences come from a man between 25 and 39 years old who received the YFV17D yellow fever vaccine.

This clonotype showed up many times. This chain connects TRBV3-1 to TRBJ2-7, with TRBD2 identical over 8 bases. CDR1 and CDR2 (germline): LGHDT, YNNKEL (reference sequence). The CDR3 extends over 15 amino acids. Germline trimming cut 2 bases from V and 3 bases from J; bases unmatched to any gene: 6. The CDR3 reads CASSQLAGDFYEQYF. CDR3 DNA sequence: TGTGCCAGCAGCCAACTAGCGGGCGACTTCTACGAGCAGTACTTC.

At least ten counts were recorded for this clonotype. CDR3 DNA: TGTGCCAGCAGCGGTCGACTTGAATTCTACGAGCAGTACTTC. Translated, it gives CASSGRLEFYEQYF. This chain joins TRBV21-1 and TRBJ2-7. TRBV21-1 is recorded as a pseudogene. The CDR3 totals 14 residues.

In its sample, this clonotype was seen many times. The V call is TRBV6-2 or TRBV6-3, the J call TRBJ2-7; D gene ambiguous. The CDR3 contains 21 residues. Deletions cut 2 bases from V and 0 bases from J, with 29 bases between. From germline, CDR1 is MNHEY and CDR2 SVGEGT. CDR3 bases: TGTGCCAGCAGTTACATCTTGGGTCCGCCAAGAGAAACATTGGGCTCCTACGAGCAGTACTTC. Residues: CASSYILGPPRETLGSYEQYF.

The chain joins TRBV30 to TRBJ2-5; D gene uncertain. V gave up 0 bases and J gave up 5 bases, with 10 bases separating them. Germline values: CDR1 GTSNPN, CDR2 SVGIG (reference sequence). This CDR3 contains 13 residues. CDR3 nucleotide sequence: TGTGCCTGGAGTGTGGGTTCCCGGGAGACCCAGTACTTC. It specifies CAWSVGSRETQYF.

The sample holds many counts of this clonotype. V usage is TRBV28 and J usage is TRBJ1-1, with D hard to call. Germline V gene sequence: CDR1 MDHEN, CDR2 SYDVKM. The germline V and J ends were trimmed by 7 bases and 5 bases, with 8 bases remaining between them. The CDR3 length is 11 residues. This chain's CDR3 is CASTERTEAFF. The CDR3 DNA reads as TGTGCCAGCACTGAGAGAACTGAAGCTTTCTTT.

Ten or more counts support this clonotype. J is TRBJ2-1 and V is TRBV6-2 or TRBV6-3, with 12 nucleotides matching TRBD2. Per germline, CDR1 MNHEY and CDR2 SVGEGT. The CDR3 length is 15 residues. V gave up 5 bases and J gave up 9 bases; unmatched junction bases: 8. DNA of the CDR3: TGTGCCAGCAGTCCTCCTAGCGGGAGGGCCGGTGAGCAGTTCTTC. Protein product: CASSPPSGRAGEQFF.

Many counts were recorded for this clonotype. The gene calls are TRBV7-2 and TRBJ2-3, with D tentatively TRBD2 (5 bases). Trimming shortened V by 5 bases and J by 0 bases, and 18 bases separated the two germline ends. This CDR3 spans 17 amino acids. Germline V lookup: CDR1 SGHTA, CDR2 FQGNSA. The DNA of the CDR3 is TGTGCCAGCAGCCTCAGCTTGGACTGGCTAAGCACAGATACGCAGTATTTT. Its translation is CASSLSLDWLSTDTQYF.

This clonotype was picked up many times. V usage is TRBV4-3 and J usage is TRBJ2-2; D may be TRBD2 (6 bases). Germline V gene lookup returns CDR1 LGHNA and CDR2 YSLEER. The V end lost 1 base, the J end lost 3 bases, and 9 bases lay between the germline ends. The CDR3 has 15 amino acids. The CDR3 reads CASSQGREYTGELFF. The CDR3 bases are TGCGCCAGCAGCCAAGGACGGGAGTACACCGGGGAGCTGTTTTTT.

This clonotype was seen at least ten times. The chain joins TRBV6-1 to TRBJ1-1, with D possibly TRBD1 on 6 matching bases. Germline lookup yields CDR1 MNHNS and CDR2 SASEGT. Trimming cost V 2 bases and J 4 bases, with 14 bases left between them. This CDR3 region has 15 residues. In DNA, the CDR3 is TGTGCCAGCAGTGAAAGGGGGGAAGGACTCACTGAAGCTTTCTTT. Its translation is CASSERGEGLTEAFF.

This clonotype was counted many times. V and J are TRBV4-3 and TRBJ2-7; the D gene is possibly TRBD1 (6 bases). With 1 base removed from V and 2 bases from J, the gap between germline ends came to 9 bases. There are 14 residues in the CDR3. From germline, CDR1 is LGHNA and CDR2 YSLEER. Here the CDR3 DNA reads TGCGCCAGCAGCCAAGGCAGGGGTCCCTACGAGCAGTACTTC. This encodes CASSQGRGPYEQYF.

This clonotype was recorded many times. The chain uses TRBV15 and TRBJ1-2, with 7 bases matching TRBD1. Germline CDR1 reads LNHNV; CDR2 reads YYDKDF (reference sequence). V dropped 5 bases and J dropped 9; count of bases not matched to a gene: 6. This CDR3 is built from 12 residues. The CDR3, as DNA: TGTGCCACCAGCCCGGGACAGACTAGCTACACCTTC. Translated: CATSPGQTSYTF.

This clonotype has ten or more counts. The J gene is TRBJ2-7, the V gene TRBV20-1; D is ambiguous. Germline V gene data show CDR1 as DFQATT and CDR2 as SNEGSKA (reference sequence). V dropped 2 bases and J dropped 1 base, with 9 bases sitting between them. The CDR3 is 13 residues long. This chain's CDR3 is CSARSGASYEQYF. The CDR3 DNA reads as TGCAGTGCTAGATCCGGAGCTTCCTACGAGCAGTACTTC.

In its sample, this clonotype was seen many times. The chain links TRBV20-1 to TRBJ2-1; D not resolved. V was clipped by 6 bases and J by 3 bases, with 18 bases between them. Germline loops: CDR1 DFQATT, CDR2 SNEGSKA (reference sequence). The CDR3 is 15 amino acids. CDR3 protein: CSASKGGQNYNEQFF. In DNA, the CDR3 is TGCAGTGCCAGCAAGGGTGGGCAGAACTACAATGAGCAGTTCTTC.

This clonotype was seen at least ten times. The V call is TRBV12-5, the J call TRBJ2-3; either TRBD1 or TRBD2 may supply D (5 bases each). CDR3 length: 16 residues. Germline V gives CDR1 LGHNT, CDR2 FRNRAP. V was shortened by 2 bases and J by 3 bases, with 15 bases between the two germline ends. The CDR3 DNA reads TGTGCTAGTGGTTTGAGAGGTGTTGAGGGGACAGATACGCAGTATTTT. Residues: CASGLRGVEGTDTQYF.

This clonotype was recorded many times. V usage is TRBV2 and J usage is TRBJ2-7, with 12 bases matching TRBD2. Germline assignment: CDR1 SNHLY and CDR2 FYNNEI. V was pared by 1 base and J by 4 bases, with 5 bases of the junction left unmatched. This CDR3 is 16 amino acids long. This chain's CDR3 is CASSEGTSGTGYEQYF. The CDR3 bases are TGTGCCAGCAGTGAAGGGACTAGCGGGACGGGGTACGAGCAGTACTTC.

This clonotype was detected many times. This chain links TRBV4-3 with TRBJ2-5; 7 bases are shared with TRBD1. The germline V gene has CDR1 LGHNA and CDR2 YSLEER. The CDR3 runs 17 residues. The V segment lost 0 bases and the J segment 2 bases; nucleotides outside the gene matches: 9. The CDR3, as DNA: TGCGCCAGCAGCCAAGATGTCGTTGGGGGACAGCAAGAGACCCAGTACTTC. This translates into CASSQDVVGGQQETQYF.

This clonotype was detected a few times. This chain links TRBV4-2 with TRBJ2-7; D perhaps matches TRBD2 (5 bases). The germline V gene encodes CDR1 LGHNA and CDR2 YNFKEQ. Trimming removed 0 bases from V and 2 bases from J, with 11 bases in between. This CDR3 region has 15 residues. In nucleotides, the CDR3 is TGTGCCAGCAGCCAAGATTACCCCGGGGCCTACGAGCAGTACTTC. It codes for CASSQDYPGAYEQYF.

This clonotype has a handful of counts. The chain employs TRBV2 and TRBJ1-4; possible D gene TRBD1, 5 bases. Trimming took off 7 bases at V and 6 bases at J, with 12 bases between the two ends. The CDR3 extends over 13 amino acids. CDR1 is SNHLY, CDR2 FYNNEI, per germline. The DNA for the CDR3 is TGTGCCAGCAAAGGGGCCGGTGATGAAAAACTGTTTTTT. Amino acid sequence: CASKGAGDEKLFF.

At least ten counts were recorded for this clonotype. The chain joins TRBV12-3 or TRBV12-4 to TRBJ2-2; D is unclear. The CDR3 totals 15 residues. Trimming left V 3 bases short and J 0 bases short, with 8 bases between. CDR3 in amino acids: CASSFRTTNTGELFF. DNA for the CDR3: TGTGCCAGCAGTTTCAGGACCACGAACACCGGGGAGCTGTTTTTT.

The table lists this clonotype with many counts. The chain joins TRBV11-2 to TRBJ2-2; 10 nucleotides agree with TRBD1. The CDR3 runs 17 residues. Trimming at V came to 1 base and at J to 11 bases, leaving 13 bases not matched to a gene. Per germline, CDR1 SGHAT and CDR2 FQNNGV. Here the CDR3 DNA reads TGTGCCAGCAGCTTAGGCCGGGACAGGGGTCCACCGGCCGAGCTGTTTTTT. Its translation is CASSLGRDRGPPAELFF.

This clonotype was picked up many times. The chain joins TRBV7-9 to TRBJ2-5, with 8 nucleotides matching TRBD1. In germline, CDR1 is SEHNR, CDR2 FQNEAQ (reference sequence). CDR3 length: 15 amino acids. J lost 4 bases, V lost 3 bases, and 7 bases had no gene match. This CDR3 reads CASSLSTGEAETQYF. CDR3 in DNA: TGTGCCAGCAGCTTGTCGACAGGGGAGGCAGAGACCCAGTACTTC.

This clonotype counts as large. The chain employs TRBV4-1 and TRBJ2-7; 10 bases fit TRBD1. The V and J ends lost 0 bases and 3 bases, in that order; junction bases with no gene match: 2. The CDR3 extends over 15 amino acids. Germline V gives CDR1 MGHRA, CDR2 YSYEKL. The CDR3 bases are TGCGCCAGCAGCCAAGAAGGGACAGGGGTCTACGAGCAGTACTTC. Protein product: CASSQEGTGVYEQYF.

This clonotype was picked up many times. The rearrangement uses TRBV29-1 and TRBJ1-4; D may be TRBD1 (6 bases). The CDR3 extends over 14 amino acids. The V and J ends lost 7 bases and 0 bases respectively, with 12 bases between them. Germline values: CDR1 SQVTM, CDR2 ANQGSEA. In DNA form, the CDR3 reads TGCAGCGCTTCGGGGGGGCCAACTAATGAAAAACTGTTTTTT. It codes for CSASGGPTNEKLFF.

V is TRBV5-5 and J is TRBJ2-1, with 12 positions matching TRBD2. CDR3 length: 18 residues. Germline CDR1 and CDR2: SGHKS and YYEKEE (reference sequence). The ends lost 6 bases at V and 7 bases at J; junction bases unmatched: 17. In nucleotides, the CDR3 is TGTGCCAGCACAGACACTCTGGAGACTAGCGGGAGTACGAATGAGCAGTTCTTC. This sequence encodes CASTDTLETSGSTNEQFF.

This clonotype was observed a handful of times. The chain uses TRBV12-3 or TRBV12-4 and TRBJ1-2, with D unresolved. The ends were cut back, 5 bases at V and 8 bases at J, with 12 bases in the middle. There are 12 residues in the CDR3. CDR3 sequence: CASSGVSGGYTF. CDR3 nucleotide sequence: TGTGCCAGCAGTGGGGTTTCTGGAGGCTACACCTTC.